A selection of T cell receptor beta chains follows, all from one sample in a study of CD8 T cells in Susac syndrome. TCRdb recomputed calls from the immunoSEQ multiplex PCR reads with MiXCR, one row per CDR3 protein. Of about 80,000 distinct CDR3 sequences listed, nearly 95% are singletons. Material: CD8+ T cells from PBMCs. The receptors were gathered from a human donor with Susac syndrome. Each CDR3 is given with its conserved first and last residue. D genes are given only for firm matches. Some rows have no size entry. The others give once, few or many, or a class for an expanded clone.

V gene,clone size,J gene,D gene,CDR3 DNA,CDR3 protein
TRBV7-9,.,TRBJ1-4,.,TGTGCCAGCAGCCCCGTAGAGGGGACCCTGGAGGATGAAAAACTGTTTTTT,CASSPVEGTLEDEKLFF
TRBV29-1,.,TRBJ2-1,.,TGCAGCCACCCTCAGGGTAATGAGCAGTTCTTC,CSHPQGNEQFF
TRBV7-2,few,TRBJ1-2,.,TGTGCCAGCCAGTCTAACTATGGCTACACCTTC,CASQSNYGYTF
TRBV2,.,TRBJ1-4,TRBD1,TGTGCCAGTGCGGACAGGGAGAATGAAAAACTGTTTTTT,CASADRENEKLFF
TRBV20-1,.,TRBJ2-7,.,TGCAGTGTGCCTCAGGGCTACGAGCAGTACTTC,CSVPQGYEQYF
TRBV5-1,once,TRBJ2-5,.,TGCGCCAGCAGCTTAGGAGGGATCCTGGAGACCCAGTACTTC,CASSLGGILETQYF
TRBV15,.,TRBJ2-3,.,TGTGCCACCAGCAGACAGGGATGGACAGATACGCAGTATTTT,CATSRQGWTDTQYF
TRBV27,.,TRBJ1-6,.,TGTGCCAGCAGTCCACTCCGGGACGGGGGTTCACCCCTCCACTTT,CASSPLRDGGSPLHF
TRBV4-3,.,TRBJ2-2,TRBD1,TGCGCCAGCAGCCCGGGACAGGCAACCATCACCGGGGAGCTGTTTTTT,CASSPGQATITGELFF
TRBV20-1,.,TRBJ2-5,.,TGCAGTGCTAGGGGGGACTCCTACCTGCCAGCCCAAGAGACCCAGTACTTC,CSARGDSYLPAQETQYF